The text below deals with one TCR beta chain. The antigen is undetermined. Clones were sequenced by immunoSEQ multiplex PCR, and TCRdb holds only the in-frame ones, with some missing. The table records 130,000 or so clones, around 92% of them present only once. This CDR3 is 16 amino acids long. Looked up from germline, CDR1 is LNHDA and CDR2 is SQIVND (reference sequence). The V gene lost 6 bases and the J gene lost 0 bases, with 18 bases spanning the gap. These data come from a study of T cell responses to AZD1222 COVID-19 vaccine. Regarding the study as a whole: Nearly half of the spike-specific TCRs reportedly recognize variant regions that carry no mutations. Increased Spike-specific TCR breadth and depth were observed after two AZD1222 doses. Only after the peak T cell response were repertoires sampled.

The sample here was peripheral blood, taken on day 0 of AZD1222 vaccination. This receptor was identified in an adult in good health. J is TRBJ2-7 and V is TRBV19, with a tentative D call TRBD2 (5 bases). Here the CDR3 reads CASRSVASGSSYEQYF. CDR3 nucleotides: TGTGCCAGTAGAAGTGTGGCAAGCGGATCCTCCTACGAGCAGTACTTC.